This TCR beta chain was sequenced for a study of T cells after yellow fever vaccination. Trimming pared 2 bases from V and 4 bases from J, leaving 14 bases between. This CDR3 is built from 15 residues. CDR1 is KGHSH, CDR2 LQKENI, per germline. TCRdb passed the 5' RACE reads through MiXCR, listing each CDR3 protein once. The sample consists of more than 300,000 distinct CDR3 sequences, 9.5% to 12% of them appearing once. This clonotype has more than one count but fewer than ten. This chain connects TRBV18 to TRBJ1-1; D is perhaps TRBD1 (6 bases). The source of this sequence is a man in his late teens or twenties who received the YFV17D yellow fever vaccine. The source material was CD4+ T cells sorted from PBMCs, sampled 45 days after the yellow fever booster vaccination. The CDR3 nucleotides are TGTGCCAGCTCACCATCTCTGGAGGGGGGCACTGAAGCTTTCTTT. Translation gives CASSPSLEGGTEAFF.